This T cell receptor (beta chain) appears in the sequencing data of a study of memory CD4+ T cells and cytomegalovirus serostatus. Overall study findings and caveats: Median bootstrapped AUC for CMV status was around 0.96 originally, 0.9 to 0.93 US-trained.

A note on this clone: What it binds is not known.

The sort gate was single viable CD3+CD4+CD8-CD45RO+ cells for memory CD4+ T cells. Serum IgG to CMV pp150, pp28, p38 and p52 defined serostatus. The method was immunoSEQ multiplex PCR; TCRdb's version includes in-frame clones alone and lacks a portion of them. The data contain under 55,000 clones, 65% to 80% of them singletons. The germline CDR1 and CDR2 sequences are KGHSH and LQKENI. This CDR3 region has 18 residues. Trimming cost V 1 base and J 1 base; bases outside gene matches: 12. This receptor was taken from an adult in good health and CMV-seropositive. The sample taken for sequencing was memory CD4+ T cells from blood. The chain uses TRBV18 and TRBJ2-7; 8 nucleotides match TRBD2. The CDR3 region is CASSPRAGGGSHSYEQYF. CDR3 in DNA: TGTGCCAGCTCACCACGGGCGGGGGGCGGCTCGCATTCCTACGAGCAGTACTTC.